This T cell receptor beta chain is from a study of blood T cells in healthy people across ages. Study in general: Per two T cells, template switching captured roughly one barcoded beta molecule.

This clonotype appeared many times. The antigen remains unidentified. Study findings and constraints: Naive T cell percentage showed a strong correlation with TCR beta diversity.

A second PCR of 7 to 11 cycles used a sample-barcoded 5' primer and a J-beta primer mix. TCRdb re-analysed the 5' RACE reads in MiXCR, keeping a single row per CDR3 protein. The sample has about 690,000 distinct CDR3 sequences; about 43% are singletons. Sample: blood. This receptor was taken from a man aged 80 or over in good health.

CDR3 DNA sequence: TGTGCCAGCAGCTTAGCCCGGAGCACAGATACGCAGTATTTT. Translating it yields CASSLARSTDTQYF. This rearrangement joins TRBV7-2 to TRBJ2-3, with D unclear. The CDR3 totals 14 residues. V gave up 0 bases and J gave up 0 bases, with 4 bases separating them. CDR1 is SGHTA, CDR2 FQGNSA, per germline.